The 12 T cell receptor beta chains given below trace back to one sample, sequenced in a study of blood T cell repertoires in COVID-19 (TCRdb year 2020). Preparation of the library involved the immunoSEQ multiplex PCR assay. Sourced from immuneACCESS, this table was stored by TCRdb with only in-frame sequences that have V and J called. A share of the clones is absent; for the studies checked, an unresolved V gene accounts for under half, and the remainder has no known explanation. This sample is represented by 70,000 or so clones; 65% to 90% of them were singletons. The ten most abundant clones make up roughly a tenth of the sample. The sample consisted of peripheral blood. These receptors all come from a man between 70 and 80 years old with active or convalescent COVID-19.

The rearrangement joins TRBV5-4 to TRBJ1-2; D is undetermined. Per the germline V gene, CDR1 is SGHNT and CDR2 is YYREEE (reference sequence). V lost 3 bases and J lost 3, with 15 bases in between. CDR3 size: 15 residues. CDR3 coding DNA: TGTGCCAGCAGCTCCGCGGCCAAACTTTACTATGGCTACACCTTC. Protein product: CASSSAAKLYYGYTF.

The J gene is TRBJ1-3, the V gene TRBV19; D remains ambiguous. The germline gives CDR1 LNHDA, CDR2 SQIVND (reference sequence). This CDR3 region has 15 residues. Deletions cut 8 bases from V and 0 bases from J, with 14 bases between. The CDR3 nucleotides are TGTGCCAGTCGGGCCGGGAGTACCTCTGGAAACACCATATATTTT. Its protein is CASRAGSTSGNTIYF.

The chain employs TRBV9 and TRBJ2-5, with 9 bases aligning to TRBD2. The CDR3 covers 15 residues. Germline V CDR1 and CDR2: SGDLS, YYNGEE. J gave up 4 bases and V 4 bases, and 8 bases lay outside the gene matches. The CDR3 nucleotides read TGTGCCAGCAGCCCGCGACTAGCGGTTACAGAGACCCAGTACTTC. This sequence encodes CASSPRLAVTETQYF.

V and J are TRBV29-1 and TRBJ2-2, with D possibly TRBD2 on 6 matching bases. Germline V CDR1 and CDR2: SQVTM, ANQGSEA. The V end lost 2 bases, the J end lost 15 bases, and 22 bases lay between the germline ends. This CDR3 has 14 amino acids. CDR3 region: CSVEFRDSQTRMFF. In DNA form, the CDR3 reads TGCAGCGTTGAATTCCGGGACTCCCAAACTAGGATGTTTTTT.

The V and J genes are TRBV30 and TRBJ1-2, with 8 bases lining up with TRBD1. Trimming took 1 base from V and 6 from J; bases not matched to a gene: 4. CDR1 is GTSNPN, CDR2 SVGIG, per germline (reference sequence). The CDR3 sequence is 13 residues long. The CDR3, as DNA: TGTGCCTGGAGTGATCAGGGGGCAAATGGCTACACCTTC. Translated, it gives CAWSDQGANGYTF.

The genes are TRBV19 and TRBJ1-5; TRBD1 matches at 8 bases. Germline CDR1 LNHDA, CDR2 SQIVND (reference sequence). V dropped 0 bases and J dropped 4; count of bases not matched to a gene: 14. The CDR3 runs to 19 residues. CDR3 coding DNA: TGTGCCAGTAGTATAGATCTATATGGGCAGGGGGCGAGAAATCAGCCCCAGCATTTT. Translating it yields CASSIDLYGQGARNQPQHF.

CDR3 nucleotide sequence: TGTGCCAGCAGCTTAGCTTTAGCGGGACAGTTCTTC. It specifies CASSLALAGQFF. The chain joins TRBV7-9 to TRBJ2-1; 8 nucleotides align to TRBD2. The V gene end was trimmed by 0 bases and the J gene end by 13 bases; junction bases not matched to a gene: 2. CDR3 size: 12 residues. Per the germline V gene, CDR1 is SEHNR and CDR2 is FQNEAQ (reference sequence).

The V call is TRBV7-2, the J call TRBJ2-7, with TRBD2 identical over 11 bases. The V gene end was trimmed by 3 bases and the J gene end by 3 bases; junction bases not matched to a gene: 4. The CDR3 covers 15 residues. The V gene's germline CDR1 is SGHTA and CDR2 FQGNSA. As DNA, the CDR3 is TGTGCCAGCAGCTTTACTAGCGGGAGTGGCTACGAGCAGTACTTC. It specifies CASSFTSGSGYEQYF.

The V call is TRBV5-1, the J call TRBJ2-3; a possible D gene is TRBD2 (5 bases). The V gene lost 4 bases and the J gene lost 1 base, with 10 bases spanning the gap. This CDR3 comprises 14 residues. The germline V gene has CDR1 SGHRS and CDR2 YFSETQ. The CDR3 nucleotides read TGCGCCAGCAGCCCAGTGAGGGGCACAGATACGCAGTATTTT. It yields the protein CASSPVRGTDTQYF. The whole variable domain, filled in from reference TRBV5-1 and TRBJ2-3, reads KAGVTQTPRYLIKTRGQQVTLSCSPISGHRSVSWYQQTPGQGLQFLFEYFSETQRNKGNFPGRFSGRQFSNSRSEMNVSTLELGDSALYLCASSPVRGTDTQYFGPGTRLTVL.

This chain uses TRBV5-1 with TRBJ1-1; D is ambiguous. The CDR3 is 15 amino acids. V lost 1 base, J lost 0 bases, and 10 bases lay in between. The germline gives CDR1 SGHRS, CDR2 YFSETQ. The CDR3 DNA sequence: TGCGCCAGCAGCTTGAGAGGGCAGATGAACACTGAAGCTTTCTTT. It codes for CASSLRGQMNTEAFF.

The chain employs TRBV5-4 and TRBJ2-1, with 14 bases identical to TRBD2. The CDR3 is made up of 16 amino acids. Germline V CDR1 and CDR2: SGHNT, YYREEE (reference sequence). V shed 3 bases and J 9 bases; nucleotides not matched to a gene: 8. CDR3 sequence (DNA): TGTGCCAGCAGCTCACCGGGACTAGCGGGAGCGGGTGAGCAGTTCTTC. This sequence encodes CASSSPGLAGAGEQFF.

This chain connects TRBV28 to TRBJ1-4; TRBD1 matches at 7 bases. The CDR3 has 15 amino acids. The J segment lost 8 bases and the V segment lost 5 bases, leaving 11 bases of the junction unmatched. Germline CDR1 is MDHEN and CDR2 is SYDVKM. This CDR3 is CASSLNRGLGEKLFF. CDR3 DNA: TGTGCCAGCAGTCTCAACAGGGGACTTGGGGAAAAACTGTTTTTT. Complete variable domain (other parts from reference TRBV28 and TRBJ1-4): DVKVTQSSRYLVKRTGEKVFLECVQDMDHENMFWYRQDPGLGLRLIYFSYDVKMKEKGDIPEGYSVSREKKERFSLILESASTNQTSMYLCASSLNRGLGEKLFFGSGTQLSVL.